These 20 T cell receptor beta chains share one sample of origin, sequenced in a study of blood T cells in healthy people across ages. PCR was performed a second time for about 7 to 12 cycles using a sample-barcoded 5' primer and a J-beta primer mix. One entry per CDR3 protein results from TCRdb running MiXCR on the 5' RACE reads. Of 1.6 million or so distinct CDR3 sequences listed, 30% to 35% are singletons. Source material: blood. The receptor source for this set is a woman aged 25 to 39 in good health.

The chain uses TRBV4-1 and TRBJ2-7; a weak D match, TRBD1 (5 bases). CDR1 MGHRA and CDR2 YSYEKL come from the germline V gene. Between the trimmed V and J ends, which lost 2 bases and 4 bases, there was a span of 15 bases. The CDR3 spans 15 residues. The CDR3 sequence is CASSQNQGKQYEQYF. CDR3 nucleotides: TGCGCCAGCAGCCAAAACCAGGGAAAACAGTACGAGCAGTACTTC.

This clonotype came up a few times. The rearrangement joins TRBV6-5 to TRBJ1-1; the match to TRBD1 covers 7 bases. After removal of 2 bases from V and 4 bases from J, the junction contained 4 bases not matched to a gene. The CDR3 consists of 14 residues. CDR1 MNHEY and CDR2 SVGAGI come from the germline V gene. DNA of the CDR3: TGTGCCAGCAGTTACGGCCCAGGGGGCACTGAAGCTTTCTTT. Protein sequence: CASSYGPGGTEAFF.

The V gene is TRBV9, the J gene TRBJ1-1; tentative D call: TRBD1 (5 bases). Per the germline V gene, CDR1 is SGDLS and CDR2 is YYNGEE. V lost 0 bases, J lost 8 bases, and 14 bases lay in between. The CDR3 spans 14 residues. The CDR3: CASSVVKGRGEAFF. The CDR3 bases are TGTGCCAGCAGCGTAGTGAAAGGGAGGGGAGAAGCTTTCTTT.

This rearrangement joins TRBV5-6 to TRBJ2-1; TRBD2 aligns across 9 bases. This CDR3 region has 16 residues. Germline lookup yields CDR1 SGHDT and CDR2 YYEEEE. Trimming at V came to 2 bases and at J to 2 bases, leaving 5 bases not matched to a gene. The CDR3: CASSFTTSGTYNEQFF. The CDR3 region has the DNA TGTGCCAGCAGCTTTACGACTAGCGGCACCTACAATGAGCAGTTCTTC. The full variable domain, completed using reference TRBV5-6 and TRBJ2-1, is DAGVTQSPTHLIKTRGQQVTLRCSPKSGHDTVSWYQQALGQGPQFIFQYYEEEERQRGNFPDRFSGHQFPNYSSELNVNALLLGDSALYLCASSFTTSGTYNEQFFGPGTRLTVL.

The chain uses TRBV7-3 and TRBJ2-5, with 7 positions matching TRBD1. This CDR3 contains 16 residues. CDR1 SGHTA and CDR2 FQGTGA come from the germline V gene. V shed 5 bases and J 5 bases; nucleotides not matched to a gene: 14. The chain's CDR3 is CASSPGFDREGETQYF. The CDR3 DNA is TGTGCCAGCAGCCCCGGATTTGACAGGGAAGGGGAGACCCAGTACTTC.

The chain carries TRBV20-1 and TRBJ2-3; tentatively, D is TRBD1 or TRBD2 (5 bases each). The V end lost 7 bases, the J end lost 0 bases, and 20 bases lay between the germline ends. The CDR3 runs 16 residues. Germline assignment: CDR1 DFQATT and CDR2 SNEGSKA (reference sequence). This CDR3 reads CSGRDRTRGSTDTQYF. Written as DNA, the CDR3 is TGCAGTGGACGGGACCGGACTCGCGGGAGCACAGATACGCAGTATTTT.

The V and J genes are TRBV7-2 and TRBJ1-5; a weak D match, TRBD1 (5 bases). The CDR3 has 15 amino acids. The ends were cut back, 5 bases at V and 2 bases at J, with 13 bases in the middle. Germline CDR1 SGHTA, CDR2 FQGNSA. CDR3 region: CASSLTAGGNQPQHF. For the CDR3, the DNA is TGTGCCAGCAGCCTAACAGCGGGGGGCAATCAGCCCCAGCATTTT. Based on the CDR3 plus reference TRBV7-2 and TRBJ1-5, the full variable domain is GAGVSQSPSNKVTEKGKDVELRCDPISGHTALYWYRQSLGQGLEFLIYFQGNSAPDKSGLPSDRFSAERTGGSVSTLTIQRTQQEDSAVYLCASSLTAGGNQPQHFGDGTRLSIL.

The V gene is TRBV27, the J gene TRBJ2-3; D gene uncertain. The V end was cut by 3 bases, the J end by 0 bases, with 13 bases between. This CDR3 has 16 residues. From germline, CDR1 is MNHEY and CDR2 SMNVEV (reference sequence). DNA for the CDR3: TGTGCCAGCAGTTTCCTCGCCGCAGCTAGCACAGATACGCAGTATTTT. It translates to CASSFLAAASTDTQYF.

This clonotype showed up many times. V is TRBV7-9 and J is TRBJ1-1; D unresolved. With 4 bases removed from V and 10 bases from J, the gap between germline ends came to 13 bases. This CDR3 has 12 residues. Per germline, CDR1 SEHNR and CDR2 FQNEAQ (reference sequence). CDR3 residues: CASSYYGSSAFF. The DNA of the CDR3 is TGTGCCAGCAGCTACTATGGGAGCTCAGCTTTCTTT.

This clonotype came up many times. The CDR3 nucleotides are TGTGCCAGCAGCTCCACCCCCCCTCTAGCGGGCTTAATTCATTACGAGCAGTACTTC. It translates to CASSSTPPLAGLIHYEQYF. V usage is TRBV7-6 and J usage is TRBJ2-7, with 8 positions matching TRBD2. V lost 4 bases to trimming and J lost 4 bases; unmatched junction nucleotides: 21. The CDR3 has 19 amino acids. The V gene's germline CDR1 is SGHVS and CDR2 FNYEAQ.

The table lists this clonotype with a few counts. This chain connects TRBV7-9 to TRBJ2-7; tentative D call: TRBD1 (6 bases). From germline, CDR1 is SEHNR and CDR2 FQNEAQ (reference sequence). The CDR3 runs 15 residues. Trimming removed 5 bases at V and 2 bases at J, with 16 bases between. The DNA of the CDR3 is TGTGCCAGCAGCCCCCGGAGGCAGGGGACCTACGAGCAGTACTTC. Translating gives CASSPRRQGTYEQYF.

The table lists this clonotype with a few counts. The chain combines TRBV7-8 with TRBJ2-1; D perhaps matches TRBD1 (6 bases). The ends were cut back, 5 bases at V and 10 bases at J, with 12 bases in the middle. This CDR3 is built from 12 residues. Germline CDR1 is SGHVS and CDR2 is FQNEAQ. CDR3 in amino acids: CASSTPGTEQFF. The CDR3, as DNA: TGTGCCAGCAGCACCCCCGGGACAGAGCAGTTCTTC. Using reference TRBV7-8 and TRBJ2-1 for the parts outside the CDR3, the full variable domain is GAGVSQSPRYKVAKRGQDVALRCDPISGHVSLFWYQQALGQGPEFLTYFQNEAQLDKSGLPSDRFFAERPEGSVSTLKIQRTQQEDSAVYLCASSTPGTEQFFGPGTRLTVL.

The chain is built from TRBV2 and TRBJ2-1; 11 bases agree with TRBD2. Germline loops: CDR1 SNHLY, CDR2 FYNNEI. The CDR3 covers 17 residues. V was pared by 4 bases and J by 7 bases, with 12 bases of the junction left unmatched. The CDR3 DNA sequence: TGTGCCAGCAGTGTCTCTAGCGGGGGGACCCTTGGGAATGAGCAGTTCTTC. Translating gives CASSVSSGGTLGNEQFF.

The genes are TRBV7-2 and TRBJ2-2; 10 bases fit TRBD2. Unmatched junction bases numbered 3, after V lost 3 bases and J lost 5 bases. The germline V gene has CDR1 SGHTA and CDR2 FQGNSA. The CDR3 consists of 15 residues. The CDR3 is CASSFSGGTTGELFF. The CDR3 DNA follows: TGTGCCAGCAGCTTTAGCGGGGGGACGACCGGGGAGCTGTTTTTT.

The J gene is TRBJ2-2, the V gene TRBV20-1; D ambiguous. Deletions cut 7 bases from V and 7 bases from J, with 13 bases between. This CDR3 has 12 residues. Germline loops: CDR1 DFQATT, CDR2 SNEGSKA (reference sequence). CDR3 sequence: CSVEGGDGELFF. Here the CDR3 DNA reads TGCAGTGTCGAAGGTGGGGACGGGGAGCTGTTTTTT.

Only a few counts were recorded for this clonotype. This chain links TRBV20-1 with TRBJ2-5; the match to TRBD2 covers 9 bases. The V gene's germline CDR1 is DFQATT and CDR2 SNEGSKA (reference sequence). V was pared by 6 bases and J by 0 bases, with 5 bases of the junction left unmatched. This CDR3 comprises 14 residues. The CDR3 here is CSAGLAGYQETQYF. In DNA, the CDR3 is TGCAGTGCGGGGCTAGCGGGGTACCAAGAGACCCAGTACTTC.

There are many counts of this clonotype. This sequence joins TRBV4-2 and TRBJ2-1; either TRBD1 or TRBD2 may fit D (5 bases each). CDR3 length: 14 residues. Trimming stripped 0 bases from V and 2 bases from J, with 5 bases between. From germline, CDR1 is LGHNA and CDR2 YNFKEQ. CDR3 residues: CASSQEGAYNEQFF. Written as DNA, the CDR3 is TGTGCCAGCAGCCAAGAGGGGGCCTACAATGAGCAGTTCTTC.

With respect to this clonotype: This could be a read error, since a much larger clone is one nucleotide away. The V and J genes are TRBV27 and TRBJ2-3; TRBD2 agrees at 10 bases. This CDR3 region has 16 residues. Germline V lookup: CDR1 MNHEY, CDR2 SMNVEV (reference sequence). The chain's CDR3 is CASSLSPSGSTDTRYF. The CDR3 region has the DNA TGTGCCAGCAGTTTATCCCCTAGCGGGAGCACAGATACGCGGTATTTT.

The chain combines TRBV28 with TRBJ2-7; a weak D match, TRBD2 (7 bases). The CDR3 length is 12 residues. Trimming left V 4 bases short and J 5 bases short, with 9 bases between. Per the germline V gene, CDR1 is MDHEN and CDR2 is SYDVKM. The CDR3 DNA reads TGTGCCAGCAGTTGGGGGGGCCACGAGCAGTACTTC. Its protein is CASSWGGHEQYF.

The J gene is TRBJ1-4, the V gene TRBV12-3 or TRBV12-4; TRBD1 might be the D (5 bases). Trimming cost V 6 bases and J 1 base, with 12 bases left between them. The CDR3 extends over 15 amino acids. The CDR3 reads CASSHTGGTNEKLFF. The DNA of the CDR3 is TGTGCCAGCAGCCACACGGGGGGAACTAATGAAAAACTGTTTTTT.